This note documents a single TCR beta chain sequence. Its target is not known. The data are from a study of OX40 agonist ivuxolimab in advanced cancers. Findings of the study overall: Clones of CD4+ and CD8+ blood T cells grew by week 6 at doses of 0.1 to 3.0 mg/kg.

V lost 7 bases, J lost 6 bases, and 18 bases stayed unmatched. The CDR3 totals 15 residues. The germline gives CDR1 SQVTM, CDR2 ANQGSEA. The protocol was immunoSEQ multiplex PCR, while the TCRdb copy is restricted to in-frame clones and leaves out a portion. The table lists more than 75,000 clones, 70% to 90% of them singletons. The chain recombines TRBV29-1 with TRBJ2-7, with TRBD1 matching 7 bases. The sequence was obtained from an adult with an advanced solid tumor such as melanoma, head and neck, liver or kidney cancer. The sequenced sample was CD4+ or CD8+ T cells sorted from blood, obtained in a trial of the OX40 agonist ivuxolimab. The CDR3 nucleotides read TGCAGCGCAACTCCTGGGACAGCCGGTCTTTCCGAGCAGTACTTC. Amino acid sequence: CSATPGTAGLSEQYF.